These T cell receptor beta chains were read from a single sample in a study of T cell responses to AZD1222 COVID-19 vaccine. Profiling relied on immunoSEQ multiplex PCR, and the TCRdb table lists in-frame clones only, not all of them. The table lists 150,000 or so clones, around 93% of them singletons. This sample comprised peripheral blood, obtained 28 days after the second AZD1222 dose. These receptors originate from an adult who received the AZD1222 COVID-19 vaccine. Both conserved end residues are part of each CDR3. The D gene is left open where the match is weak.

D	J	V	DNA	CDR3
.	TRBJ1-5	TRBV13	TGTGCCAGCAGCTTCCGGGTGGGTCAGCCCCAGCATTTT	CASSFRVGQPQHF
.	TRBJ2-3	TRBV28	TGTGCCAGCAGTAAAGCCGGGCTCCCCGGTACGCAGTATTTT	CASSKAGLPGTQYF
TRBD1	TRBJ1-2	TRBV18	TGTGCCAGCTCTAGGACAGGGGACTATGGCTACACCTTC	CASSRTGDYGYTF
TRBD2	TRBJ2-3	TRBV9	TGTGCCAGCAGCGTAGATCTCGGCGTGGCTAGCGGGAGGACCTACACAGATACGCAGTATTTT	CASSVDLGVASGRTYTDTQYF
.	TRBJ1-4	TRBV5-1	TGCGCCAGCAGCTTGGTCTCGCAGGGGAGGACTAATGAAAAACTGTTTTTT	CASSLVSQGRTNEKLFF
.	TRBJ2-5	TRBV25-1	TGTGCCAGCAGTGAACCGGGAGCGCTAGAGACCCAGTACTTC	CASSEPGALETQYF
TRBD2	TRBJ2-1	TRBV11-3	TGTGCCAGCAGCTTAGGGGGAGGGTCGGTTGAGCAGTTCTTC	CASSLGGGSVEQFF
.	TRBJ2-5	TRBV10-1	TGCGCCAGCAGTGAGATCGGTCTAGGAGAGACCCAGTACTTC	CASSEIGLGETQYF
.	TRBJ1-5	TRBV21-1	TGTGCCAGCTTTATCCGGGACTCGTTATTTGGGGGACAGGGTTGGTCCCCGAATCAGCCCCAGCATTTT	CASFIRDSLFGGQGWSPNQPQHF
.	TRBJ2-7	TRBV6-6	TGTGCCAGCAGTGTTTATAGGAACTACGAGCAGTACTTC	CASSVYRNYEQYF
.	TRBJ2-3	TRBV5-1	TGCGCCAGCAGCTTGGCCCCAGGGGCTGGCACAGATACGCAGTATTTT	CASSLAPGAGTDTQYF